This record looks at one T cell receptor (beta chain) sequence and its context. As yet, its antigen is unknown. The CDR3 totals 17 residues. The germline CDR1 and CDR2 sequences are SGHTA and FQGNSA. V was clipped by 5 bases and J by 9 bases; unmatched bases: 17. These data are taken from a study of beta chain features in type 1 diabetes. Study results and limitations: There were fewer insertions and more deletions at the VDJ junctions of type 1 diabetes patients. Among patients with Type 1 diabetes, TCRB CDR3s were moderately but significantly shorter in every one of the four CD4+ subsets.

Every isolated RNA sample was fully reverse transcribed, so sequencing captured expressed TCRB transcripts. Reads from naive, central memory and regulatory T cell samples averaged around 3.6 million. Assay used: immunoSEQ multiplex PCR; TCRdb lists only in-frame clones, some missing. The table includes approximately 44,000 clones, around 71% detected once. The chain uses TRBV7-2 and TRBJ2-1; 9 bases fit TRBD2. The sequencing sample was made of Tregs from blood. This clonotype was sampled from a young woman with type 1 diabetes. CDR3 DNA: TGTGCCAGCAGCCCAACTTCCGATCGCGGGAGGGCTGGTGAGCAGTTCTTC. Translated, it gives CASSPTSDRGRAGEQFF.